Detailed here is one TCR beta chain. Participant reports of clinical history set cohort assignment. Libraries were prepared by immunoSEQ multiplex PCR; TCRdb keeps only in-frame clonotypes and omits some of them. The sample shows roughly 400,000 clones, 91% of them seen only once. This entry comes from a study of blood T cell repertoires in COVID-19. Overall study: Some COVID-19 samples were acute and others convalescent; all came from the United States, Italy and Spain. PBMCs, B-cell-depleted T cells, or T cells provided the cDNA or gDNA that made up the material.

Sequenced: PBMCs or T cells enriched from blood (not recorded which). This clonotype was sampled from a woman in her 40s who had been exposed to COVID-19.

The CDR3 protein is CASSPRYGGGTEAFF. The CDR3 region has the DNA TGTGCCAGCTCACCCAGATACGGGGGAGGAACTGAAGCTTTCTTT. V gene TRBV18 combines with J gene TRBJ1-1, with D possibly TRBD1 on 5 matching bases. The CDR3 loop spans 15 amino acids. The V end was cut by 3 bases, the J end by 5 bases, with 16 bases between. Looked up from germline, CDR1 is KGHSH and CDR2 is LQKENI.